This entry features one T cell receptor beta chain sequence. The antigen remains undetermined. The data are from a study of T cells in Graves' hyperthyroidism and ophthalmopathy. Study-wide context: Pretreatment peripheral blood was obtained at initial diagnosis.

Graves' hyperthyroidism qualified as stable when ophthalmopathy did not progress within 18 months. PBMCs were derived from 7.5 to 10 ml fresh peripheral blood. The study, taken as a whole, reports: From stable hyperthyroidism, ophthalmopathy was set apart by a 13 V-J model.

There were TCR beta CDR3 regions amplified from RNA transcripts. A set of HTBI primers served as the primers for a first-round RT-PCR of the TCR CDR3. TCRdb re-analysed the multiplex PCR reads in MiXCR, keeping a single row per CDR3 protein. The table has 500,000 to 550,000 distinct CDR3 sequences, roughly 20% seen once. V gave up 6 bases and J gave up 4 bases, with 12 bases separating them. There are 12 residues in the CDR3. The V gene's germline CDR1 is SQVTM and CDR2 ANQGSEA. The chain recombines TRBV29-1 with TRBJ1-2, with TRBD1 as a possible D gene (6 bases). The source is a man aged 18-30 years with Graves' hyperthyroidism. Sequenced material: blood. For the CDR3, the DNA is TGCAGCGTGGGGGGGCAGGGCTATGGCTACACCTTC. It specifies CSVGGQGYGYTF.